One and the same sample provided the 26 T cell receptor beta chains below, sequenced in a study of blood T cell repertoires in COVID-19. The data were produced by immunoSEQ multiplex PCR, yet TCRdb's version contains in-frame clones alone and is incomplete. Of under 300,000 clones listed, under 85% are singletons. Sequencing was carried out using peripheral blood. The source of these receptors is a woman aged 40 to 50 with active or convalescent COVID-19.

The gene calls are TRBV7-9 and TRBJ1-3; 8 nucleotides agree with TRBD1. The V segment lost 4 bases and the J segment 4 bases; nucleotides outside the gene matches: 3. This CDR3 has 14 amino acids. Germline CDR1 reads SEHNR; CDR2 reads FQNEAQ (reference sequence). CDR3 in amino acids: CASSSGQGGNTIYF. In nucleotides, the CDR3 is TGTGCCAGCAGCTCCGGACAGGGCGGAAACACCATATATTTT.

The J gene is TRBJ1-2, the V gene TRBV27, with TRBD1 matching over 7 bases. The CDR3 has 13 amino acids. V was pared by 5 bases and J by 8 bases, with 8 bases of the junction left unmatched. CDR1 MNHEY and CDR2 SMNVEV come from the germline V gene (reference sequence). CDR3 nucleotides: TGTGCCAGCAGTCAACAGGGGTTTAGAGGCTACACCTTC. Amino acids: CASSQQGFRGYTF.

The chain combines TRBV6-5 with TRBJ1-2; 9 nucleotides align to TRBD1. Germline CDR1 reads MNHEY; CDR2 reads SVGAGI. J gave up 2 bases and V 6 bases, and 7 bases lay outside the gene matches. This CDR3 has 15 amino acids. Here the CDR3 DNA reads TGTGCCAGCAGACCGGGACAGGGCGGGAACTATGGCTACACCTTC. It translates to CASRPGQGGNYGYTF.

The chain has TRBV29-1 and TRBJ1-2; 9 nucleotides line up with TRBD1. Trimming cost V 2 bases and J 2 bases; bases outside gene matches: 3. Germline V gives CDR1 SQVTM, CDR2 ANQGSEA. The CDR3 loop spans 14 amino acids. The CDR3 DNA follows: TGCAGCGTTGAAAACAGGGGGCAAAACTATGGCTACACCTTC. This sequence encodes CSVENRGQNYGYTF.

The CDR3 is CSAGGGLGYGYTF. Written as DNA, the CDR3 is TGCAGCGCCGGCGGGGGGCTTGGCTATGGCTACACCTTC. The chain employs TRBV29-1 and TRBJ1-2, with a weak D call TRBD1 (6 bases). V lost 7 bases to trimming and J lost 4 bases, with 16 bases between them. CDR3 length: 13 amino acids. CDR1 is SQVTM, CDR2 ANQGSEA, per germline. The full variable domain, in which reference TRBV29-1 and TRBJ1-2 provide the parts outside the CDR3, is SAVISQKPSRDICQRGTSLTIQCQVDSQVTMMFWYRQQPGQSLTLIATANQGSEATYESGFVIDKFPISRPNLTFSTLTVSNMSPEDSSIYLCSAGGGLGYGYTFGSGTRLTVV.

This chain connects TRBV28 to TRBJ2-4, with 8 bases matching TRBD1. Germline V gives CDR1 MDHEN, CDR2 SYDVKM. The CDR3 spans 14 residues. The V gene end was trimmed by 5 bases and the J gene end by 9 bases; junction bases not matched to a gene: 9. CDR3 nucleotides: TGTGCCAGCAGTCGACCGACAGGGGTCGGCATTCAGTACTTC. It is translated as CASSRPTGVGIQYF.

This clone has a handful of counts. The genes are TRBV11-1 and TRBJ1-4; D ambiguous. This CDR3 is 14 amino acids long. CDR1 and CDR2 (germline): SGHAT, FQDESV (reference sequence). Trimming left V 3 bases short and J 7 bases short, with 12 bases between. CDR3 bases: TGTGCCAGCAGCTTTTTGGGCCCATCTGAAAAACTGTTTTTT. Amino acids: CASSFLGPSEKLFF.

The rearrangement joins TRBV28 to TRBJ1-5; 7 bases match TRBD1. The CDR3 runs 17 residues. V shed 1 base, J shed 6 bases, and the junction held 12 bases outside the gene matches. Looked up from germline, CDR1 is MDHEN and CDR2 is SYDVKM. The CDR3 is CASSLLPRGVMSQPQHF. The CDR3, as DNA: TGTGCCAGCAGTTTATTACCCAGGGGGGTTATGAGTCAGCCCCAGCATTTT.

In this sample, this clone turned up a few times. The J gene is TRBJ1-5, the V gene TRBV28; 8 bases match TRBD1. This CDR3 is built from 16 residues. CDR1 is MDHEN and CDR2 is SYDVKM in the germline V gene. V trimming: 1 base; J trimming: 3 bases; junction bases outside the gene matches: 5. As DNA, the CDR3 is TGTGCCAGCAGTTTATCGCAGGGGGCCGTCAATCAGCCCCAGCATTTT. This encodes CASSLSQGAVNQPQHF.

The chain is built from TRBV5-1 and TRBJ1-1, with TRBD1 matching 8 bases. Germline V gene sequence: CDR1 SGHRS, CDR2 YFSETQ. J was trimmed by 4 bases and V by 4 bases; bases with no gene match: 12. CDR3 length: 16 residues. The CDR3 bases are TGCGCCAGCAGCGGGGCCCCGCAGGGGGCCGGCACTGAAGCTTTCTTT. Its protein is CASSGAPQGAGTEAFF.

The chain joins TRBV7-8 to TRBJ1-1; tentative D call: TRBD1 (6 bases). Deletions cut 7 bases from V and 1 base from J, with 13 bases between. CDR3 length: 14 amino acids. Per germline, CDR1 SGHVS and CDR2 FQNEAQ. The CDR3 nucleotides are TGTGCCAGCATCTCGGACAGAAAGAACACTGAAGCTTTCTTT. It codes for CASISDRKNTEAFF.

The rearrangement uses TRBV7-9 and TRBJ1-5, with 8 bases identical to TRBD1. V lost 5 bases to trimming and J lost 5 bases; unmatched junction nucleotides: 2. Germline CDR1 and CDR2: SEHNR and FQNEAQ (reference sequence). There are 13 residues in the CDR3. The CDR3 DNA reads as TGTGCCAGCAGCCCACAGGGGGATCAGCCCCAGCATTTT. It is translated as CASSPQGDQPQHF.

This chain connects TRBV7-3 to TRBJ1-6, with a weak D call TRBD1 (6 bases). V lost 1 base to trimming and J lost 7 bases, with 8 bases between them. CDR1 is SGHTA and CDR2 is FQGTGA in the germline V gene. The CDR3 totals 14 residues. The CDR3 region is CASSLRGGNSPLHF. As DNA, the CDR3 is TGTGCCAGCAGCTTAAGAGGGGGAAATTCACCCCTCCACTTT.

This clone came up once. DNA of the CDR3: TGTGCCAGCAGTTTGATTCGCGACACTGAAGCTTTCTTT. This gives the protein CASSLIRDTEAFF. The V gene is TRBV12-3 or TRBV12-4, the J gene TRBJ1-1; D remains ambiguous. The CDR3 sequence is 13 residues long. The V and J ends lost 3 bases and 3 bases respectively, with 8 bases between them.

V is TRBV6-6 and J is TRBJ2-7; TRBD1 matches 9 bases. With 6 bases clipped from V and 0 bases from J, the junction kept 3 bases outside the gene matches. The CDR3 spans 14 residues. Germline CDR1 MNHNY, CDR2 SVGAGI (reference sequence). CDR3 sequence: CASSPGQGSYEQYF. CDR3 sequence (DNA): TGTGCCAGCAGCCCGGGACAGGGCTCCTACGAGCAGTACTTC.

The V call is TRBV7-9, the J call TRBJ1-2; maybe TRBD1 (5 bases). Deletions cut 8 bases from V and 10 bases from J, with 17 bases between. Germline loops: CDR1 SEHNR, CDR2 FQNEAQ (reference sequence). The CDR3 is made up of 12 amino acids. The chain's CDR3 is CASAWTAGDYTF. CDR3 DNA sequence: TGTGCCAGCGCCTGGACCGCGGGGGACTACACCTTC.

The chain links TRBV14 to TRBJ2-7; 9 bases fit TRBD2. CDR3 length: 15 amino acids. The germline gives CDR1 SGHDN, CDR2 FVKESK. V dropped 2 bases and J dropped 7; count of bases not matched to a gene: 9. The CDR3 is CASSQSGLASVEQYF. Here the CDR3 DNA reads TGTGCCAGCAGCCAATCGGGACTAGCCTCGGTAGAGCAGTACTTC.

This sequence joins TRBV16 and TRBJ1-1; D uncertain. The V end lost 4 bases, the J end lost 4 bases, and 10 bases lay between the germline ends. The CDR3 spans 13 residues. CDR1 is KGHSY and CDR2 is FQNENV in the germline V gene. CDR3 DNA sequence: TGTGCCAGCAGCCCTCACACGGGCACTGAAGCTTTCTTT. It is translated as CASSPHTGTEAFF.

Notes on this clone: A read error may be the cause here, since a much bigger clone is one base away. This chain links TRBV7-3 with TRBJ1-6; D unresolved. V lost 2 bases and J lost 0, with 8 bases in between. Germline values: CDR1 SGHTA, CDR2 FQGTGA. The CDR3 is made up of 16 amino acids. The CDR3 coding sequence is TGTGCCAGCAGCTTATTGGGGAGCTCCTATAATTCACCCCTCCACTTT. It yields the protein CASSLLGSSYNSPLHF.

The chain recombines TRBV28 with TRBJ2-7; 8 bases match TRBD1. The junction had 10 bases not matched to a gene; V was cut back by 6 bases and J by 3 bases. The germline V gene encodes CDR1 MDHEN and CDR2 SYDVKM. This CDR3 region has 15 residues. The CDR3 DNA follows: TGTGCCAGCAGGGCCCGCGGGACAGGCCTCTACGAGCAGTACGTC. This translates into CASRARGTGLYEQYV.

The CDR3 nucleotides are TGTGCCAGCTCACAAACTACCGGGGGAACTTGGCCCCAGCATTTT. It yields the protein CASSQTTGGTWPQHF. The rearrangement uses TRBV18 and TRBJ1-5; tentative D call: TRBD1 (5 bases). The CDR3 sequence is 15 residues long. Trimming pared 4 bases from V and 9 bases from J, leaving 19 bases between. Germline CDR1 KGHSH, CDR2 LQKENI.

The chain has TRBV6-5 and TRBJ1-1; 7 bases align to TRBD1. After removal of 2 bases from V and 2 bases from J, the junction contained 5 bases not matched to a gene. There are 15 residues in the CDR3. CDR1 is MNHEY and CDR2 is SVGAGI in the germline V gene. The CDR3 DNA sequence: TGTGCCAGCAGTTACCAGGGACAGCCCAACACTGAAGCTTTCTTT. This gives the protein CASSYQGQPNTEAFF.

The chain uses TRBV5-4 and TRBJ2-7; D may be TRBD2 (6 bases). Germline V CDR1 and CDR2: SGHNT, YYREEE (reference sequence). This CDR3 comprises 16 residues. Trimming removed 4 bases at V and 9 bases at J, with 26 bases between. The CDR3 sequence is CASSGPTPGLLQGQYF. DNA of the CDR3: TGTGCCAGCAGCGGCCCGACCCCGGGACTCCTGCAAGGGCAGTACTTC.

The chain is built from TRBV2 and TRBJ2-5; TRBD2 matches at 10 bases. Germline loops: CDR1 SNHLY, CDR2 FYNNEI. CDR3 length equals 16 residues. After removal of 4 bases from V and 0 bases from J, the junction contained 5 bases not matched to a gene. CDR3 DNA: TGTGCCAGCAGTGTCCCACTAGCGGGGTACCAAGAGACCCAGTACTTC. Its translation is CASSVPLAGYQETQYF. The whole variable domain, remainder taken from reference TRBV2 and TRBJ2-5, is EPEVTQTPSHQVTQMGQEVILRCVPISNHLYFYWYRQILGQKVEFLVSFYNNEISEKSEIFDDQFSVERPDGSNFTLKIRSTKLEDSAMYFCASSVPLAGYQETQYFGPGTRLLVL.

The CDR3 sequence is CASSLVRETEAFF. The CDR3 region has the DNA TGTGCCAGCAGCTTAGTTAGGGAGACTGAAGCTTTCTTT. This sequence joins TRBV7-9 and TRBJ1-1; D gene unclear. The CDR3 covers 13 residues. Germline V gene data show CDR1 as SEHNR and CDR2 as FQNEAQ (reference sequence). Trimming removed 1 base at V and 5 bases at J, with 8 bases between.

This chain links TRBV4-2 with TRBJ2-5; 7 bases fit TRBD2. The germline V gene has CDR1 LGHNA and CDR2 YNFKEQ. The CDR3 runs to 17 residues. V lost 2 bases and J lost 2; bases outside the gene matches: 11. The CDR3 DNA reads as TGTGCCAGCAGCCAATTGACGAGCGGGGCCCCACAAGAGACCCAGTACTTC. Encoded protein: CASSQLTSGAPQETQYF.